The rows below give T cell receptor beta chains drawn from one sample of a study of T cell changes during pregnancy in multiple sclerosis. Clones were read by immunoSEQ multiplex PCR, and TCRdb kept only the in-frame ones, dropping some. The sample yields approximately 51,000 clones, 94% seen once. This sample comprised CD4+ T cells from peripheral blood mononuclear cells, obtained in the second trimester of pregnancy. The receptors shown here come from a female donor with multiple sclerosis, enrolled in a pregnancy study. Both conserved end residues are part of each CDR3. D genes are given only for firm matches. The size of a clone is reported for some rows only, either as once, few or many, or as a class for expanded clones.

d_gene,v_gene,j_gene,abundance,CDR3aa,CDR3nt
.,TRBV5-4,TRBJ2-5,.,CASSLEYWSQETQYF,TGTGCCAGCAGCTTGGAGTACTGGTCCCAAGAGACCCAGTACTTC
.,TRBV6-5,TRBJ1-2,once,CASSFRVSHGYTF,TGTGCCAGCAGTTTCCGGGTCTCCCATGGCTACACCTTC
.,TRBV4-3,TRBJ2-7,once,CASSQEGRGAYEQYF,TGCGCCAGCAGCCAAGAGGGCAGGGGGGCCTACGAGCAGTACTTC
.,TRBV27,TRBJ2-7,.,CASSLLGVFEQYF,TGTGCCAGCAGTTTATTAGGGGTTTTCGAGCAGTACTTC
.,TRBV4-3,TRBJ1-2,.,CASSQPTLSGYTF,TGCGCCAGCAGCCAACCTACCTTAAGTGGCTACACCTTC
TRBD2,TRBV4-2,TRBJ2-3,.,CASSFGVPGTSGASTDTQYF,TGTGCCAGCAGTTTTGGGGTTCCCGGGACTAGCGGGGCTAGCACAGATACGCAGTATTTT
.,TRBV19,TRBJ2-7,once,CASSIQGTSSYEQYF,TGTGCCAGTAGTATTCAGGGGACCTCTTCCTACGAGCAGTACTTC
TRBD2,TRBV4-1,TRBJ2-5,.,CASSRDKTSGGKETQYF,TGCGCCAGCAGCCGAGATAAGACTAGCGGGGGGAAAGAGACCCAGTACTTC
.,TRBV15,TRBJ2-1,.,CATSPGLDYNEQFF,TGTGCCACCAGCCCGGGACTTGACTACAATGAGCAGTTCTTC
.,TRBV7-9,TRBJ2-3,.,CASSRLGSTDTQYF,TGTGCCAGCAGCCGCCTCGGTAGCACAGATACGCAGTATTTT
.,TRBV19,TRBJ1-2,.,CASSPTQGSAYGYTF,TGTGCCAGTAGTCCGACCCAGGGGAGCGCCTATGGCTACACCTTC
TRBD2,TRBV4-3,TRBJ2-7,.,CASSQFSGSNEQYF,TGCGCCAGCAGCCAATTTAGCGGGTCAAACGAGCAGTACTTC
.,TRBV5-3,TRBJ1-1,.,CAREDSMNTEAFF,TGTGCCAGAGAAGACAGTATGAACACTGAAGCTTTCTTT
TRBD2,TRBV7-7,TRBJ2-3,.,CASSLGAGGPADTQYF,TGTGCTAGCAGCTTAGGGGCGGGGGGGCCGGCAGATACGCAGTATTTT
TRBD1,TRBV7-6,TRBJ2-7,.,CASGSGQGANEQYF,TGTGCCAGCGGATCCGGACAGGGGGCGAACGAGCAGTACTTC
.,TRBV5-4,TRBJ1-4,.,CASKTDQSATNEKLFF,TGTGCCAGTAAGACAGACCAGTCGGCTACTAATGAAAAACTGTTTTTT
.,TRBV6-6,TRBJ2-4,.,CASTGKNIQYF,TGTGCCTCGACGGGCAAAAACATTCAGTACTTC
TRBD1,TRBV2,TRBJ2-7,.,CASSPGQAPTYEQYF,TGTGCCAGCAGCCCAGGACAGGCCCCAACCTACGAGCAGTACTTC
TRBD1,TRBV7-2,TRBJ1-3,.,CASSIRQGSNTIYF,TGTGCCAGCAGCATAAGACAGGGGAGCAACACCATATATTTT
.,TRBV5-5,TRBJ2-1,.,CASSLETGSNGNEQFF,TGTGCCAGCAGCTTAGAAACCGGGAGCAACGGGAATGAGCAGTTCTTC
.,TRBV9,TRBJ2-3,.,CASSPRSDTQYF,TGTGCCAGCAGCCCCCGGTCGGATACGCAGTATTTT
TRBD1,TRBV5-1,TRBJ2-1,once,CASSLGDRVNEQFF,TGCGCCAGCAGCTTGGGGGACAGGGTGAATGAGCAGTTCTTC
TRBD1,TRBV4-3,TRBJ2-3,.,CASSYNRGLNTQYF,TGCGCCAGCAGCTACAACAGGGGTTTGAATACGCAGTATTTT
.,TRBV5-1,TRBJ2-5,.,CASSSQGETQYF,TGCGCCAGCAGCTCCCAGGGGGAGACCCAGTACTTC
TRBD2,TRBV13,TRBJ2-5,.,CASSPPREGPLGETQYF,TGTGCCAGCAGCCCGCCTCGGGAGGGCCCGTTGGGAGAGACCCAGTACTTC
TRBD2,TRBV15,TRBJ2-1,.,CATSRDRLAGGGQFF,TGTGCCACCAGCAGAGATCGACTAGCGGGGGGCGGGCAGTTCTTC
.,TRBV6-1,TRBJ2-5,.,CASSGQPGQETQYF,TGTGCCAGCAGTGGACAGCCGGGTCAAGAGACCCAGTACTTC